This T cell receptor beta chain was observed in a study of shared clonotypes between healthy human individuals. The study, taken as a whole, reports: Roughly 4.6% of naive CD4 clonotypes were common to several donors.

As for this clone: Its antigen is currently unknown.

The protocol was immunoSEQ multiplex PCR, while the TCRdb copy is restricted to in-frame clones and leaves out a portion. The table records some 2,000,000 clones, just under 95% of them present only once. Naive-designated CD8 cells lacked CD45RO, were positively enriched for CCR7, and omitted terminally differentiated effector memory CD45RA+ cells. Germline assignment: CDR1 MGHDK and CDR2 SYGVNS. This CDR3 region has 18 residues. V shed 6 bases, J shed 5 bases, and the junction held 17 bases outside the gene matches. The chain recombines TRBV25-1 with TRBJ2-3, with TRBD2 matching over 10 bases. This receptor was taken from a man younger than 35 in good health. The sequenced material came from naive CD8+ T cells sorted from blood. The CDR3 is CASRPTPGTSVVIDTQYF. The CDR3, as DNA: TGTGCCAGCAGACCGACCCCGGGGACTAGCGTAGTTATAGATACGCAGTATTTT. Full variable domain (rest looked up from reference TRBV25-1 and TRBJ2-3): EADIYQTPRYLVIGTGKKITLECSQTMGHDKMYWYQQDPGMELHLIHYSYGVNSTEKGDLSSESTVSRIRTEHFPLTLESARPSHTSQYLCASRPTPGTSVVIDTQYFGPGTRLTVL.